This TCR beta chain came from a study of memory B cells and T cells in multiple sclerosis. Stimulus-free culture yielded autoproliferating CFSE-dim and non-proliferating CFSE-high T cells, each sequenced separately. Cultures began with about 45 million CFSE-labeled PBMCs, unstimulated for roughly 7 days, with replicate wells pooled. Without exogenous stimuli, 0.4 to 0.6 uM CFSE-labeled PBMCs were cultured serum-free. The study, taken as a whole, reports: Clone-set sizes differed between compartments, so shared clonotype counts needed normalization.

The CDR3 contains 16 residues. CDR1 and CDR2 (germline): MDHEN, SYDVKM. Losses at the gene ends were 5 bases for V and 1 base for J; bases not matched to a gene: 10. TCRdb keeps only in-frame clones here, not all; method: immunoSEQ multiplex PCR. The sample has 30,000 to 40,000 clones, about 84% seen once. Concerning this clone itself: Its target is unknown.

Sequencing used PBMCs from blood kept in culture. This chain links TRBV28 with TRBJ1-2; 7 positions agree with TRBD1. The TCR was taken from a human donor with multiple sclerosis. Written as DNA, the CDR3 is TGTGCCAGCAGTAGGGGGGACAGTCCCCATAACTATGGCTACACCTTC. This encodes CASSRGDSPHNYGYTF.